This T cell receptor (beta chain) was documented in a study of vaccination effects on CD4 cells after COVID-19. V shed 0 bases and J shed 2 bases, with 5 bases lying between them. Germline V gene sequence: CDR1 SGDLS, CDR2 YYNGEE. CDR3 length equals 13 residues. Concerning this clone: Antigen: not known.

Study results and caveats: Researchers report that only 1 of 255 vaccine-induced clones in healthy vaccinees cross-reacted with common cold coronaviruses. Marked clonal contraction was seen late after vaccination (in both infection- and vaccine-induced clones).

This table comes from immunoSEQ multiplex PCR, and its TCRdb copy is limited to in-frame clones, with some not included. The sample shows around 66,000 clones, around three quarters of them seen only once. Ahead of sequencing, the ViraFEST assay grew antigen-specific CD4+ T cells using viral peptide pools. When around nine days of culture had elapsed, CD4+ T cells were isolated. Recipients of the vaccine had no prior SARS-CoV-2 infection and negative nucleocapsid antibodies. Wells of some 1.9 million PBMC each were grown with about 9.8 IU/ml IL-2 and 9.5 to 10 ug/ml peptides. The authors exchanged half the medium for IL-2 medium on days 3 and 7.

The source of this sequence is a human donor who received a COVID-19 vaccine. This specimen was CD4+ T cells from PBMCs cultured with HCoV-OC43 spike peptides, taken before COVID-19 vaccination. Subset in this sample: HCoV-OC43 spike overlapping peptide pool stimulation. The genes are TRBV9 and TRBJ1-2, with a tentative D call TRBD1 (5 bases). The CDR3 protein is CASSVAGNYGYTF. DNA for the CDR3: TGTGCCAGCAGCGTAGCAGGGAACTATGGCTACACCTTC.